Following are 3 T cell receptor beta chains from one sample sequenced in a study of post-analysis software for immune sequencing data. General study points: The five TRBV segments detected at higher frequency in patients than in controls included TRBV5-6, TRBV5-1 and TRBV20-1.

TCR beta libraries were prepared from cDNA with unique molecular identifiers. From the PCR reads, TCRdb called clonotypes with MiXCR, one entry per CDR3 protein. The sample carries 740,000 or so distinct CDR3 sequences, about 53% recorded once. No antigen has been identified for these receptors. The sequencing sample was made of blood. Receptor source: a girl aged 5-17 years with multiple sclerosis.

This clonotype has a handful of counts. The V and J genes are TRBV20-1 and TRBJ1-5, with no clear D. V was clipped by 3 bases and J by 2 bases, with 8 bases between them. Germline V gives CDR1 DFQATT, CDR2 SNEGSKA (reference sequence). The CDR3 consists of 13 residues. DNA for the CDR3: TGCAGTGCTAGGTCTAGGGGCAATCAGCCCCAGCATTTT. The encoded protein is CSARSRGNQPQHF.

The V and J genes are TRBV2 and TRBJ2-1; weak D call: TRBD1 (5 bases). The CDR3 is 15 residues long. V shed 3 bases and J shed 4 bases, with 13 bases lying between them. Germline V lookup: CDR1 SNHLY, CDR2 FYNNEI. CDR3 protein: CASSERRQGYNEQFF. CDR3 bases: TGTGCCAGCAGTGAGAGGCGGCAGGGATACAATGAGCAGTTCTTC.

This clonotype was seen a few times. J is TRBJ1-1 and V is TRBV12-3 or TRBV12-4; D not certain. The CDR3 spans 16 residues. V lost 6 bases and J 1 base, leaving 18 bases between the germline ends. The CDR3 sequence is CASSSLLRAANTEAFF. The DNA for the CDR3 is TGTGCCAGCAGCTCCCTCCTCCGGGCGGCGAACACTGAAGCTTTCTTT.